This entry lists 27 T cell receptor beta chains sequenced from one sample in a study of blood T cell repertoires in COVID-19. Using immunoSEQ multiplex PCR, the repertoire was profiled, and TCRdb retains in-frame clones only, with some absent. The sample lists 90,000 to 130,000 clones; 70% to 90% were seen once. The sequenced sample was peripheral blood. The receptors originated from a woman aged 45-60 years with acute or convalescent COVID-19.

The V and J genes are TRBV6-5 and TRBJ1-1; D remains ambiguous. Germline assignment: CDR1 MNHEY and CDR2 SVGAGI. Trimming took 7 bases from V and 4 from J, leaving 16 bases between them. The CDR3 has 14 residues. CDR3 sequence reads: CASISRSGVTEAFF. The CDR3 DNA reads as TGTGCCAGCATTAGCCGCTCGGGTGTCACTGAAGCTTTCTTT.

The sample holds one count of this clone. This chain links TRBV6-1 with TRBJ1-5, with D maybe TRBD1 (6 bases). V lost 1 base to trimming and J lost 7 bases, with 14 bases between them. The germline CDR1 and CDR2 sequences are MNHNS and SASEGT. This CDR3 region has 15 residues. The CDR3 nucleotides read TGTGCCAGCAGTGAAGAGAACAGGGTAGGACAGCCCCAGCATTTT. This translates into CASSEENRVGQPQHF.

V gene TRBV24-1 combines with J gene TRBJ2-3; a possible D gene is TRBD1 (7 bases). The CDR3 contains 15 residues. Trimming stripped 7 bases from V and 3 bases from J, with 16 bases between. Germline CDR1 and CDR2: KGHDR and SFDVKD. CDR3 nucleotides: TGTGCCACCAGATCCGGGGGCAGGGGGACAGATACGCAGTATTTT. This sequence encodes CATRSGGRGTDTQYF.

This chain joins TRBV7-2 and TRBJ2-7, with TRBD1 matching over 8 bases. The CDR3 runs to 14 residues. Germline values: CDR1 SGHTA, CDR2 FQGNSA. V trimming: 5 bases; J trimming: 2 bases; junction bases outside the gene matches: 5. The CDR3 reads CASSLDRGPYEQYF. The CDR3 DNA follows: TGTGCCAGCAGCCTAGACAGGGGACCCTACGAGCAGTACTTC.

V gene TRBV3-1 (or the pseudogene TRBV3-2) combines with J gene TRBJ2-1; D might be TRBD2 (5 bases). CDR1 and CDR2 (germline): LGHDT, YNNKEL (reference sequence). The CDR3 spans 16 residues. Trimming removed 3 bases at V and 5 bases at J, with 17 bases between. This CDR3 reads CASSHEGLMDHNEQFF. The CDR3 nucleotides are TGTGCCAGCAGCCACGAAGGACTCATGGACCACAATGAGCAGTTCTTC.

The chain recombines TRBV6-5 with TRBJ2-7; 8 bases map to TRBD2. CDR1 MNHEY and CDR2 SVGAGI come from the germline V gene. V lost 0 bases, J lost 1 base, and 2 bases stayed unmatched. The CDR3 runs to 15 residues. The CDR3 loop reads CASSYSGGGSYEQYF. DNA of the CDR3: TGTGCCAGCAGTTACTCCGGGGGGGGTTCCTACGAGCAGTACTTC.

The rearrangement uses TRBV19 and TRBJ2-7; D might be TRBD2 (6 bases). The ends were cut back, 5 bases at V and 7 bases at J, with 18 bases in the middle. CDR3 size: 14 residues. Germline V gene lookup returns CDR1 LNHDA and CDR2 SQIVND (reference sequence). Here the CDR3 reads CASSSKGSGGEQYF. CDR3 DNA sequence: TGTGCCAGTAGTTCCAAGGGATCCGGGGGAGAGCAGTACTTC.

CDR3 nucleotide sequence: TGTGCCATCAGTTCTACCGGGTCTAGCGGCTACGAGCAGTACTTC. Its protein is CAISSTGSSGYEQYF. This chain connects TRBV10-3 to TRBJ2-7; 7 nucleotides match TRBD2. Germline values: CDR1 ENHRY, CDR2 SYGVKD. This CDR3 spans 15 amino acids. V was clipped by 5 bases and J by 3 bases; unmatched bases: 10.

This chain uses TRBV4-2 with TRBJ2-1; weak D call: TRBD1 (5 bases). There are 13 residues in the CDR3. The V end lost 4 bases, the J end lost 11 bases, and 15 bases lay between the germline ends. CDR1 is LGHNA, CDR2 YNFKEQ, per germline. The CDR3 spells CASSPGPAAQQFF. The CDR3 DNA reads as TGTGCCAGCAGCCCAGGGCCCGCGGCCCAGCAGTTCTTC.

This rearrangement joins TRBV11-3 to TRBJ1-3, with D maybe TRBD1 (5 bases). The ends were cut back, 3 bases at V and 4 bases at J, with 10 bases in the middle. This CDR3 comprises 14 residues. Germline values: CDR1 SGHNT, CDR2 YENEEA. In DNA form, the CDR3 reads TGTGCCAGCAGCTTCGCAGGGTACGGAAACACCATATATTTT. Encoded protein: CASSFAGYGNTIYF.

The J gene is TRBJ2-1, the V gene TRBV7-9; a weak D match, TRBD1 (6 bases). Deletions cut 1 base from V and 5 bases from J, with 9 bases between. This CDR3 comprises 14 residues. Germline CDR1 SEHNR, CDR2 FQNEAQ (reference sequence). The CDR3 DNA is TGTGCCAGCAGCTTAGGGACAGCCGACAATGAGCAGTTCTTC. Translated, it gives CASSLGTADNEQFF.

The chain employs TRBV5-1 and TRBJ2-5, with TRBD1 identical over 9 bases. The germline V gene encodes CDR1 SGHRS and CDR2 YFSETQ. The CDR3 has 15 residues. The J segment lost 2 bases and the V segment lost 1 base, leaving 3 bases of the junction unmatched. The CDR3 loop reads CASSLQDRGQETQYF. CDR3 nucleotide sequence: TGCGCCAGCAGCTTGCAGGACAGGGGACAAGAGACCCAGTACTTC.

This chain connects TRBV12-3 or TRBV12-4 to TRBJ1-2; TRBD1 might be the D (6 bases). Trimming removed 5 bases at V and 4 bases at J, with 11 bases between. This CDR3 region has 13 residues. The CDR3 is CASSTQGFYGYTF. The CDR3 region has the DNA TGTGCCAGCAGTACCCAGGGGTTCTATGGCTACACCTTC.

The chain joins TRBV11-2 to TRBJ2-5, with 7 bases that match TRBD1. Losses at the gene ends were 4 bases for V and 6 bases for J; bases not matched to a gene: 8. The CDR3 has 14 residues. The germline gives CDR1 SGHAT, CDR2 FQNNGV. CDR3 nucleotide sequence: TGTGCCAGCAGCTACGACAGGGTGGTGCAGACCCAGTACTTC. This encodes CASSYDRVVQTQYF.

The genes are TRBV18 and TRBJ1-4; D gene unclear. CDR1 KGHSH and CDR2 LQKENI come from the germline V gene. The CDR3 loop spans 14 amino acids. V lost 0 bases to trimming and J lost 6 bases, with 8 bases between them. CDR3 in DNA: TGTGCCAGCTCACCACCACCTGGGCATGAAAAACTGTTTTTT. Amino acids: CASSPPPGHEKLFF. Together with reference TRBV18 and TRBJ1-4, the CDR3 gives the full variable domain: NAGVMQNPRHLVRRRGQEARLRCSPMKGHSHVYWYRQLPEEGLKFMVYLQKENIIDESGMPKERFSAEFPKEGPSILRIQQVVRGDSAAYFCASSPPPGHEKLFFGSGTQLSVL.

The chain couples TRBV30 to TRBJ2-1, with D possibly being TRBD2 (5 bases). CDR3 length: 15 residues. In germline, CDR1 is GTSNPN, CDR2 SVGIG (reference sequence). Trimming pared 0 bases from V and 0 bases from J, leaving 9 bases between. CDR3 sequence reads: CAWSVSGISYNEQFF. The CDR3 nucleotides are TGTGCCTGGAGTGTAAGCGGTATCTCCTACAATGAGCAGTTCTTC.

V usage is TRBV10-1 and J usage is TRBJ2-1; D is uncertain. Germline CDR1 is WNHNN and CDR2 is SYGVQD (reference sequence). CDR3 size: 11 residues. V gave up 3 bases and J gave up 7 bases, with 4 bases separating them. The CDR3 reads CASSDRNEQFF. CDR3 DNA: TGCGCCAGCAGTGACCGGAATGAGCAGTTCTTC.

CDR3 loop: CASSRARGTEAFF. The CDR3 nucleotides are TGTGCCAGCAGCCGAGCCCGGGGGACTGAAGCTTTCTTT. This sequence joins TRBV3-1 (or the pseudogene TRBV3-2) and TRBJ1-1; a possible D gene is TRBD1 (5 bases). CDR1 is LGHDT and CDR2 is YNNKEL in the germline V gene (reference sequence). The germline V and J ends were trimmed by 4 bases and 5 bases, with 11 bases remaining between them. There are 13 residues in the CDR3.

V is TRBV10-2 and J is TRBJ1-1, with D possibly TRBD1 on 5 matching bases. This CDR3 is 14 amino acids long. V lost 3 bases, J lost 1 base, and 9 bases lay in between. Germline V gene lookup returns CDR1 WSHSY and CDR2 SAAADI. The CDR3 is CASSERGSNTEAFF. As DNA, the CDR3 is TGCGCCAGCAGTGAACGGGGGTCGAACACTGAAGCTTTCTTT.

The rearrangement joins TRBV3-1 (or the pseudogene TRBV3-2) to TRBJ1-2; 10 bases line up with TRBD1. This CDR3 comprises 15 residues. The J segment lost 8 bases and the V segment lost 4 bases, leaving 10 bases of the junction unmatched. Germline V gene sequence: CDR1 LGHDT, CDR2 YNNKEL (reference sequence). CDR3 region: CASSPRGDRGEGYTF. In DNA form, the CDR3 reads TGTGCCAGCAGCCCACGCGGGGACAGGGGTGAAGGCTACACCTTC.

The chain recombines TRBV5-6 with TRBJ2-1, with unresolved D. This CDR3 region has 13 residues. Deletions cut 1 base from V and 2 bases from J, with 4 bases between. Germline-derived CDR1 and CDR2 are SGHDT and YYEEEE. The CDR3 loop reads CASSLSPYNEQFF. The CDR3 nucleotides read TGTGCCAGCAGCTTGAGCCCCTACAATGAGCAGTTCTTC.

CDR3 residues: CASSRLAGANTGELFF. The DNA of the CDR3 is TGTGCCAGCAGCAGATTAGCGGGGGCAAACACCGGGGAGCTGTTTTTT. This sequence joins TRBV2 and TRBJ2-2, with 9 bases aligning to TRBD2. Germline CDR1 SNHLY, CDR2 FYNNEI. CDR3 size: 16 residues. J lost 2 bases, V lost 6 bases, and 7 bases had no gene match.

This chain connects TRBV3-1 (or the pseudogene TRBV3-2) to TRBJ1-1; D unclear. Trimming left V 4 bases short and J 6 bases short, with 12 bases between. Germline CDR1 LGHDT, CDR2 YNNKEL (reference sequence). The CDR3 extends over 13 amino acids. Here the CDR3 DNA reads TGTGCCAGCAGCCTCGTCGGAGGGCCTGAAGCTTTCTTT. Its translation: CASSLVGGPEAFF.

This clone was seen a single time. The chain combines TRBV5-4 with TRBJ2-1, with D possibly being TRBD2 (6 bases). Per germline, CDR1 SGHNT and CDR2 YYREEE (reference sequence). V lost 1 base to trimming and J lost 2 bases, with 19 bases between them. This CDR3 spans 18 amino acids. CDR3 protein: CASSLRSSGILAYNEQFF. CDR3 in DNA: TGTGCCAGCAGCTTGAGGAGTAGCGGCATACTAGCCTACAATGAGCAGTTCTTC.

The V call is TRBV5-1, the J call TRBJ2-3; 7 positions agree with TRBD1. CDR3 length equals 15 residues. Per germline, CDR1 SGHRS and CDR2 YFSETQ. Trimming removed 4 bases from V and 1 base from J; junction bases left unmatched: 6. In nucleotides, the CDR3 is TGCGCCAGCAGCCCGAAACAGGGGCGCACAGATACGCAGTATTTT. Its protein product is CASSPKQGRTDTQYF.

This sequence joins TRBV2 and TRBJ1-5; TRBD1 aligns across 7 bases. J was trimmed by 7 bases and V by 2 bases; bases with no gene match: 2. The CDR3 spans 13 residues. Per the germline V gene, CDR1 is SNHLY and CDR2 is FYNNEI. The CDR3 loop reads CASSERRGQPQHF. The DNA for the CDR3 is TGTGCCAGCAGTGAACGCAGGGGGCAGCCCCAGCATTTT.

The genes are TRBV29-1 and TRBJ1-1, with TRBD1 identical over 12 bases. V shed 4 bases and J 2 bases; nucleotides not matched to a gene: 8. Per the germline V gene, CDR1 is SQVTM and CDR2 is ANQGSEA. The CDR3 consists of 16 residues. The CDR3 bases are TGCAGCGTTGGGGACAGGGGGCGCCGGGGCAACACTGAAGCTTTCTTT. Residues: CSVGDRGRRGNTEAFF.